This note documents a single TCR beta chain sequence. Trimming cost V 6 bases and J 9 bases, with 12 bases left between them. The CDR3 loop spans 12 amino acids. Germline V CDR1 and CDR2: MNHEY, SVGAGI. The data stem from a study of blood T cell repertoires in COVID-19. At the level of the study: T cells, B-cell-depleted T cells, or PBMCs provided the cDNA or gDNA that served as material.

Sequenced by immunoSEQ multiplex PCR; TCRdb stores in-frame clones only, minus some. The sample includes 40,000 or so clones, around 75% seen only once; the top ten take approximately 60%. This chain uses TRBV6-5 with TRBJ2-1; D ambiguous. The sample consisted of peripheral blood. This clonotype was obtained from a man aged 80 or over with acute or convalescent COVID-19. CDR3 region: CASRLSRFEQFF. DNA of the CDR3: TGTGCCAGCAGACTCTCTAGGTTTGAGCAGTTCTTC.